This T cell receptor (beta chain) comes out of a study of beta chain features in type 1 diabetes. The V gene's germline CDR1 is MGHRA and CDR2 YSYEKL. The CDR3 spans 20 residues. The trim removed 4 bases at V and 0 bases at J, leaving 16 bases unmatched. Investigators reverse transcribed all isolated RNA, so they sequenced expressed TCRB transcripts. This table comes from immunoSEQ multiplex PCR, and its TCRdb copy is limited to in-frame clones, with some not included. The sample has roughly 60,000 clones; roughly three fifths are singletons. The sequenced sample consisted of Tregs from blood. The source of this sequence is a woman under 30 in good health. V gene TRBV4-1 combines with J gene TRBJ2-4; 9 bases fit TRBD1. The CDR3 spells CASSPNPGQGIVLAKNIQYF. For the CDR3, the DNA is TGCGCCAGCAGCCCTAACCCGGGACAGGGCATCGTTCTAGCCAAAAACATTCAGTACTTC.